This TCR beta chain was profiled in a study of early T cells in non-severe SARS-CoV-2 infection. About the research overall: Sequencing of unsorted whole blood was done on bulk RNA, leaving chains unpaired. General study findings and limits: Reliance on VDJdb matching favored anti-spike CD8 responses; private and CD4 specificities were missed.

This clonotype was counted a few times. No antigen is known for it. Tagging with unique molecular identifiers was applied to individual cDNA molecules. TCRdb reprocessed the 5' RACE reads with MiXCR, giving one entry per CDR3 protein. The sample consists of 40,000 to 55,000 distinct CDR3 sequences, around 6.1% of them appearing once. The CDR3 has 13 residues. The V gene's germline CDR1 is MNHEY and CDR2 SVGAGI. V lost 6 bases and J 7 bases, leaving 10 bases between the germline ends. The sequence came from an adult who was a healthcare worker with PCR-confirmed SARS-CoV-2 infection or an uninfected control (not recorded which). The V call is TRBV6-5, the J call TRBJ1-6; D call uncertain. The sequenced sample was whole blood, obtained at baseline. CDR3 loop: CASSARENSPLHF. DNA for the CDR3: TGTGCCAGCAGCGCGAGGGAGAATTCACCCCTCCACTTT.